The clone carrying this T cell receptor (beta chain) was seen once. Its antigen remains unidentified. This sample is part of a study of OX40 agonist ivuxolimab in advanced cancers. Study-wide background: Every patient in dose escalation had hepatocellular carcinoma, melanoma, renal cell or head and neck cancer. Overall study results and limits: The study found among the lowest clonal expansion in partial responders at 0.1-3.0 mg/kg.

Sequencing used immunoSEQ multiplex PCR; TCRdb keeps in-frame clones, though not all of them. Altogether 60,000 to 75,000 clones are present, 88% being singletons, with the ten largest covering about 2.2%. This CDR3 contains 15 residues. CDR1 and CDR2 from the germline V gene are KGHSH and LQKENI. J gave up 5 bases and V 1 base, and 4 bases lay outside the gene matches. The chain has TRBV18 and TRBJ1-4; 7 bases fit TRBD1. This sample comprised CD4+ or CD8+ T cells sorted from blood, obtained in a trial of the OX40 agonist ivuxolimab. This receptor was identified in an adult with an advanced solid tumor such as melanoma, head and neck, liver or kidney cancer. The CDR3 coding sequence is TGTGCCAGCTCACCACAACAGGGGATGAATGAAAAACTGTTTTTT. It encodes CASSPQQGMNEKLFF. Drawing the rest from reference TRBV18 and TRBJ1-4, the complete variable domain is NAGVMQNPRHLVRRRGQEARLRCSPMKGHSHVYWYRQLPEEGLKFMVYLQKENIIDESGMPKERFSAEFPKEGPSILRIQQVVRGDSAAYFCASSPQQGMNEKLFFGSGTQLSVL.